The 15 T cell receptor beta chains below were found in one sample sequenced in a study of blood T cell repertoires in COVID-19. Assay: immunoSEQ multiplex PCR; the TCRdb copy retains only in-frame clones and omits some. The sample carries roughly 180,000 clones, almost 80% recorded once. The specimen sequenced was peripheral blood. The receptors originated from a man aged 55 to 70 with active or convalescent COVID-19.

The chain combines TRBV16 with TRBJ1-2, with D unclear. The V end was cut by 0 bases, the J end by 3 bases, with 11 bases between. The CDR3 is 15 residues long. Germline V gene data show CDR1 as KGHSY and CDR2 as FQNENV. CDR3 region: CASSQSINRYYGYTF. CDR3 in DNA: TGTGCCAGCAGCCAATCGATTAACAGATACTATGGCTACACCTTC.

The genes are TRBV5-4 and TRBJ1-1; D not resolved. The CDR3 covers 14 residues. The V gene's germline CDR1 is SGHNT and CDR2 YYREEE (reference sequence). V was trimmed by 5 bases and J by 1 base, leaving 12 bases between them. The DNA for the CDR3 is TGTGCCAGCAGTTGGGCGGGAGGGAACACTGAAGCTTTCTTT. Protein product: CASSWAGGNTEAFF.

This rearrangement joins TRBV7-2 to TRBJ1-2; D unclear. V lost 2 bases and J lost 0, with 13 bases in between. In germline, CDR1 is SGHTA, CDR2 FQGNSA. This CDR3 comprises 16 residues. For the CDR3, the DNA is TGTGCCAGCAGCTTAAACTTCGAGGGTGCTAACTATGGCTACACCTTC. Translating gives CASSLNFEGANYGYTF.

The chain recombines TRBV28 with TRBJ2-5, with a tentative D call TRBD1 (6 bases). CDR3 length: 15 amino acids. Germline V gene lookup returns CDR1 MDHEN and CDR2 SYDVKM. Trimming removed 2 bases from V and 2 bases from J, with 12 bases in between. CDR3 DNA: TGTGCCAGCAGTTTAGTCAGGGGTGGGCAAGAGACCCAGTACTTC. Protein: CASSLVRGGQETQYF. Full variable domain (missing parts from reference TRBV28 and TRBJ2-5): DVKVTQSSRYLVKRTGEKVFLECVQDMDHENMFWYRQDPGLGLRLIYFSYDVKMKEKGDIPEGYSVSREKKERFSLILESASTNQTSMYLCASSLVRGGQETQYFGPGTRLLVL.

The CDR3 is CAWSVSREQFF. The CDR3 nucleotides are TGTGCCTGGAGTGTGTCGAGGGAGCAGTTCTTC. The rearrangement uses TRBV30 and TRBJ2-1; no firm D call. This CDR3 comprises 11 residues. CDR1 is GTSNPN, CDR2 SVGIG, per germline (reference sequence). The V gene lost 0 bases and the J gene lost 10 bases, with 7 bases spanning the gap.

The chain carries TRBV6-2 or TRBV6-3 and TRBJ2-7; D might be TRBD2 (6 bases). This CDR3 comprises 15 residues. V was cut by 0 bases and J by 7 bases, with 16 bases left in between. Germline V lookup: CDR1 MNHEY, CDR2 SVGEGT. The CDR3 reads CASSYSLTSAEEQYF. The CDR3, as DNA: TGTGCCAGCAGTTACTCTTTGACTAGTGCGGAGGAGCAGTACTTC.

This clone was recorded only once. This chain links TRBV10-3 with TRBJ2-6; the D gene is possibly TRBD2 (5 bases). Germline CDR1 reads ENHRY; CDR2 reads SYGVKD. The ends were cut back, 7 bases at V and 0 bases at J, with 10 bases in the middle. The CDR3 loop spans 15 amino acids. The CDR3 sequence: CAIKEGISGANVLTF. The CDR3 DNA follows: TGTGCCATCAAAGAGGGAATCTCTGGGGCCAACGTCCTGACTTTC.

This clone occurred a few times. This chain uses TRBV6-5 with TRBJ2-1, with D possibly matching TRBD1 (5 bases). This CDR3 comprises 13 residues. Germline V gives CDR1 MNHEY, CDR2 SVGAGI. V was trimmed by 7 bases and J by 5 bases, leaving 12 bases between them. The CDR3 bases are TGTGCCAGCAACCCAGGGTCACACAATGAGCAGTTCTTC. Translating it yields CASNPGSHNEQFF.

The chain links TRBV24-1 to TRBJ2-1, with TRBD2 matching 10 bases. V lost 2 bases to trimming and J lost 4 bases; unmatched junction nucleotides: 16. The CDR3 loop spans 20 amino acids. CDR1 is KGHDR and CDR2 is SFDVKD in the germline V gene. CDR3 bases: TGTGCCACCAGTGATTCATGGGGACTAGCGCCCGACGGGACATACAATGAGCAGTTCTTC. It translates to CATSDSWGLAPDGTYNEQFF.

The J gene is TRBJ2-2, the V gene TRBV7-3; TRBD1 matches at 7 bases. V was clipped by 6 bases and J by 0 bases; unmatched bases: 7. Germline assignment: CDR1 SGHTA and CDR2 FQGTGA. The CDR3 is 16 amino acids. CDR3 region: CASRPGQDPNTGELFF. CDR3 coding DNA: TGTGCCAGCAGGCCTGGACAGGACCCGAACACCGGGGAGCTGTTTTTT.

The chain carries TRBV12-5 and TRBJ1-5; 10 bases align to TRBD1. The CDR3 loop spans 17 amino acids. Germline V gene sequence: CDR1 LGHNT, CDR2 FRNRAP. With 7 bases clipped from V and 3 bases from J, the junction kept 12 bases outside the gene matches. The chain's CDR3 is CASVMTGGVIDNQPQHF. CDR3 coding DNA: TGTGCTAGTGTTATGACAGGGGGCGTAATAGACAATCAGCCCCAGCATTTT.

This clone was seen a handful of times. The gene calls are TRBV18 and TRBJ2-2; 12 bases agree with TRBD2. V was clipped by 4 bases and J by 7 bases; unmatched bases: 7. The germline CDR1 and CDR2 sequences are KGHSH and LQKENI. The CDR3 extends over 16 amino acids. CDR3 loop: CASSQAGTSGYGELFF. CDR3 DNA: TGTGCCAGCTCACAAGCCGGGACTAGCGGGTACGGGGAGCTGTTTTTT.

This chain connects TRBV27 to TRBJ1-4; TRBD1 might be the D (6 bases). Germline-derived CDR1 and CDR2 are MNHEY and SMNVEV (reference sequence). The V end lost 2 bases, the J end lost 6 bases, and 10 bases lay between the germline ends. The CDR3 runs to 14 residues. CDR3 protein: CASSLAGADEKLFF. DNA of the CDR3: TGTGCCAGCAGTTTAGCAGGGGCGGATGAAAAACTGTTTTTT. Filled out from reference TRBV27 and TRBJ1-4, the complete variable domain reads EAQVTQNPRYLITVTGKKLTVTCSQNMNHEYMSWYRQDPGLGLRQIYYSMNVEVTDKGDVPEGYKVSRKEKRNFPLILESPSPNQTSLYFCASSLAGADEKLFFGSGTQLSVL.

The CDR3 DNA reads TGTGCCAGTAGTTCTAGACAGATGAACACTGAAGCTTTCTTT. Its translation is CASSSRQMNTEAFF. V usage is TRBV19 and J usage is TRBJ1-1; D is possibly TRBD1 (5 bases). Germline values: CDR1 LNHDA, CDR2 SQIVND (reference sequence). Trimming removed 5 bases at V and 0 bases at J, with 10 bases between. The CDR3 sequence is 14 residues long.

The rearrangement uses TRBV18 and TRBJ1-5; TRBD1 matches 9 bases. Looked up from germline, CDR1 is KGHSH and CDR2 is LQKENI. With V trimmed by 3 bases and J by 7 bases, 13 bases remained unmatched. The CDR3 consists of 17 residues. This CDR3 is CASSPKTGGASGQPQHF. The CDR3 coding sequence is TGTGCCAGCTCACCCAAAACAGGGGGCGCGTCTGGACAGCCCCAGCATTTT. Full variable domain (missing parts from reference TRBV18 and TRBJ1-5): NAGVMQNPRHLVRRRGQEARLRCSPMKGHSHVYWYRQLPEEGLKFMVYLQKENIIDESGMPKERFSAEFPKEGPSILRIQQVVRGDSAAYFCASSPKTGGASGQPQHFGDGTRLSIL.